This T cell receptor (beta chain) was captured in a study of Ad26.COV2.S vaccination and SARS-CoV-2 variants. J gave up 0 bases and V 5 bases, and 6 bases lay outside the gene matches. The germline V gene encodes CDR1 PRHDT and CDR2 FYEKMQ (reference sequence). This CDR3 spans 15 amino acids. Treatment specified: roughly 20 received Ad26.COV2.S at low or high dose, single or two shots; several received placebo; per-sample allocation not given. Material that was analyzed had been drawn on day 63 after the first vaccine or placebo injection. Adults aged 18-55 years in Boston included the donor. TCRdb's table, derived via immunoSEQ multiplex PCR, lists solely in-frame clones and lacks some. The sample includes 360,000 or so clones, about nine tenths of them seen just once.

This specimen consisted of peripheral blood, obtained in a trial of Ad26.COV2.S vaccine versus placebo. The source of this sequence is a person between 18 and 65 years old who received the Ad26.COV2.S COVID-19 vaccine or a placebo. V and J are TRBV13 and TRBJ2-5; 7 bases map to TRBD2. CDR3 region: CASSPAGSYQETQYF. The CDR3 DNA reads as TGTGCCAGCAGCCCAGCGGGGTCGTACCAAGAGACCCAGTACTTC.